These T cell receptor beta chains were read from a single sample in a study of shared clonotypes between healthy human individuals. Clones were sequenced by immunoSEQ multiplex PCR, and TCRdb holds only the in-frame ones, with some missing. This table has under 650,000 clones, about 96% appearing once. Sequencing was carried out using naive CD4+ T cells sorted from blood. Every receptor here comes from a young woman in good health. Each CDR3 is given with its conserved first and last residue. The D gene is left open where the match is weak. Clone size is not always given. Where it is, it says once, few, many or a class for expanded clones.

>14|TRBV7-9|TRBJ2-5|.|.
TGTGCCAGCAGCTTATTCTACAAGGAAGAGACCCAGTACTTC
CASSLFYKEETQYF
>15|TRBV11-2|TRBJ2-3|.|.
TGTGCCAGCAGCTACCCACCGGGCGACACAGATACGCAGTATTTT
CASSYPPGDTDTQYF
>15|TRBV4-1|TRBJ1-2|.|TRBD1
TGCGCCAGCAAGAGGACAGGGGTGACTAACTATGGCTACACCTTC
CASKRTGVTNYGYTF
>16|TRBV30|TRBJ1-2|.|.
TGTGCCTGGAGTGCCGCTAGAGTCCAACCAACCTATGGCTACACCTTC
CAWSAARVQPTYGYTF
>16|TRBV28|TRBJ2-1|.|.
TGTGCCAGCAGCCCCAATGTTGCCTATGCCTACAATGAGCAGTTCTTC
CASSPNVAYAYNEQFF
>16|TRBV28|TRBJ1-5|.|.
TGTGCCAGCAGCTCCGCGGGGACGAATTTTGCCCAGCCCCAGCATTTT
CASSSAGTNFAQPQHF
>14|TRBV10-3|TRBJ1-1|once|.
TGTGCCATCAGTGAGTCAGCAGTGAACACTGAAGCTTTCTTT
CAISESAVNTEAFF
>17|TRBV5-1|TRBJ1-1|.|.
TGCGCCAGCAGCTTGGGTACAGGGCCCAGTAGGAACACTGAAGCTTTCTTT
CASSLGTGPSRNTEAFF
>14|TRBV30|TRBJ2-7|.|.
TGTGCCTGCGAGAGGGAGGGGGGGACCTACGAGCAGTACTTC
CACEREGGTYEQYF
>15|TRBV18|TRBJ2-7|.|TRBD2
TGTGCCAGCTCACCATCGGGGAGGGCAGGCTACGAGCAGTACTTC
CASSPSGRAGYEQYF
>18|TRBV5-1|TRBJ1-1|.|TRBD1
TGCGCCAGCAGCTTCAGATTGGGACAGGAGGACATGAACACTGAAGCTTTCTTT
CASSFRLGQEDMNTEAFF
>14|TRBV6-6|TRBJ2-7|.|.
TGTGCCAGCAGTTACGGCAGGGAAAGGTACGAGCAGTACTTC
CASSYGRERYEQYF
>17|TRBV7-8|TRBJ2-2|.|.
TGTGCCAGCAGTCCAACCCGACTTCTTCTCAAGACCGGGGAGCTGTTTTTT
CASSPTRLLLKTGELFF
>16|TRBV18|TRBJ1-2|.|.
TGTGCCAGCTCACCACCTAGCCGACAAGATAACTATGGCTACACCTTC
CASSPPSRQDNYGYTF
>13|TRBV7-9|TRBJ2-3|.|TRBD2
TGTGCCAGCAGACCTAGCGGAACAGATACGCAGTATTTT
CASRPSGTDTQYF
>14|TRBV28|TRBJ2-7|.|.
TGTGCCAGCAGCCTCGCGGACTATACCTACGAGCAGTACTTC
CASSLADYTYEQYF
>17|TRBV18|TRBJ1-1|.|.
TGTGCCAGCTCAGGGGGAGTAGGACGGGGCGAGGACACTGAAGCTTTCTTT
CASSGGVGRGEDTEAFF
>14|TRBV6-1|TRBJ2-2|.|.
TGTGCCAGCAGTGATTTTCTTGCGACCGGGGAGCTGTTTTTT
CASSDFLATGELFF
>13|TRBV5-4|TRBJ1-1|.|TRBD1
TGTGCCAGCGGGGACAGAGAGAACACTGAAGCTTTCTTT
CASGDRENTEAFF
>14|TRBV28|TRBJ1-2|.|.
TGTGCCAGCAGTTCGTACAGGGTTAGCTATGGCTACACCTTC
CASSSYRVSYGYTF
>12|TRBV28|TRBJ2-7|.|TRBD2
TGTGCCAGCGAGGCTAGCGGAGACGAGCAGTACTTC
CASEASGDEQYF
>15|TRBV7-3|TRBJ2-7|.|.
TGTGCCAGCAGCTTATGGCCGGGAACAGGCTACGAGCAGTACTTC
CASSLWPGTGYEQYF